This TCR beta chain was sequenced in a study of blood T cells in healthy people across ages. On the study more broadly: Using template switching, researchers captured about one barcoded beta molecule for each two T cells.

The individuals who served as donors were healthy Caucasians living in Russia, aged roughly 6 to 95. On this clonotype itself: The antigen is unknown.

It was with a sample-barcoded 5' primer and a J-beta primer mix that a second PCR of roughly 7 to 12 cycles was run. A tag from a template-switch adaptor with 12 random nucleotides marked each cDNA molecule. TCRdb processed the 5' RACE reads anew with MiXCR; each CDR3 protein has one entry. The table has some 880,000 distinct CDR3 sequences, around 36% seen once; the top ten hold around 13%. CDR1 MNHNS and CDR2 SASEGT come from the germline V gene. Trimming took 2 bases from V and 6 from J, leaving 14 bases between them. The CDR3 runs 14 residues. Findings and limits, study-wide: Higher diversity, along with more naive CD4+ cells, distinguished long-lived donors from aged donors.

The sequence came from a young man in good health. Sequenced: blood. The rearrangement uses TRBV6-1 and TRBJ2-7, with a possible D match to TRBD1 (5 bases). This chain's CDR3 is CASSEQVERGEQYF. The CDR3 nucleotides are TGTGCCAGCAGTGAACAGGTGGAAAGGGGCGAGCAGTACTTC.